This is a list of T cell receptor beta chains from one sample in a study of T-cell reconstitution after alpha-beta-depleted transplantation in children. TCRdb redid the calling of the PCR reads with MiXCR, one entry per CDR3 protein. The data contain 44,000 or so distinct CDR3 sequences, nearly 9.5% of them seen just once; the ten biggest clones take up about 25%. The specimen comprised PBMCs, mostly from graft donor cells, sampled 60 days after TCRalphabeta/CD19-depleted stem cell transplant. The receptors come from a male patient between 2 and 9 years old who had a stem cell transplant for chronic granulomatous disease, so the T cells may come from the graft donor. Each CDR3 is given with its conserved first and last residue. D genes are given only for firm matches. Not all rows give a size; the values are once, few, many and, for expanded clones, a class.

V,size,J,D,DNA,CDR3
TRBV29-1,many,TRBJ2-7,-,TGCAGCGTTGAAGGGCCGGGTCCCTCCTACGAGCAGTACTTC,CSVEGPGPSYEQYF
TRBV27,many,TRBJ2-7,-,TGTGCCAGCAGTAGCTCCGGGGAAAGCGAGCAGTACTTC,CASSSSGESEQYF
TRBV30,few,TRBJ2-7,-,TGTGCCTGGGCCGGACAATCTCGACGATACGAGCAGTACTTC,CAWAGQSRRYEQYF
TRBV9,many,TRBJ2-3,-,TGTGCCAGCAGCGCATCCCCCCGGGACACAGATACGCAGTATTTT,CASSASPRDTDTQYF
TRBV3-1,-,TRBJ2-7,TRBD1,TGTGCCAGCAGCCCCCAGACAGGGGTCTACGAGCAGTACTTC,CASSPQTGVYEQYF
TRBV9,many,TRBJ2-1,-,TGTGCCAGCAGCCTCACAAGTACCAATGAGCAGTTCTTC,CASSLTSTNEQFF
TRBV5-5,few,TRBJ1-2,TRBD1,TGTGCCAGCAGCTTCTCCTCCGGGACAGGGAACTATGGCTACACCTTC,CASSFSSGTGNYGYTF
TRBV20-1,many,TRBJ2-7,TRBD2,TGCAGTGCTACTAGCGGCTCCTACGAGCAGTACTTC,CSATSGSYEQYF
TRBV27,many,TRBJ1-3,-,TGTGCCAGCAGCCCAACCCAGGACTCTGGAAACACCATATATTTT,CASSPTQDSGNTIYF
TRBV5-4,many,TRBJ2-7,TRBD2,TGTGCCAGCAGCTTGAGTGGGCAGGGCGGGAGTCCCATTACCTACGAGCAGTACTTC,CASSLSGQGGSPITYEQYF
TRBV6-4,-,TRBJ2-1,-,TGTGCCAGCAGTGACTCAGGCGGGGATTACAATGAGCAGTTCTTC,CASSDSGGDYNEQFF
TRBV20-1,many,TRBJ2-7,-,TGCAGTGCTAGAGATTCCATGGGGAGAGAATCGACCTACGAGCAGTACTTC,CSARDSMGRESTYEQYF
TRBV6-2/TRBV6-3,few,TRBJ2-6,TRBD1,TGTGCCAGCATCTCACAGGGGGCTGGGGCCAACGTCCTGACTTTC,CASISQGAGANVLTF
TRBV29-1,many,TRBJ2-7,-,TGCAGCGTGGCAGCTCCAGGGCGCCCCTACGAGCAGTACTTC,CSVAAPGRPYEQYF
TRBV20-1,-,TRBJ2-7,TRBD1,TGCAGTGCTAGAGCGGTGGGGACAGGTGACGAGCAGTACTTC,CSARAVGTGDEQYF
TRBV20-1,-,TRBJ2-1,TRBD2,TGCAGTGCTAGAAGGGGGACTAGCGGGAGGCGGGATGAGCAGTTCTTC,CSARRGTSGRRDEQFF
TRBV4-2,-,TRBJ2-1,TRBD2,TGTGCCAGCAGCCAAGAACCCGGACTAGCGGGAGAGAATGAGCAGTTCTTC,CASSQEPGLAGENEQFF
TRBV11-3,many,TRBJ2-1,TRBD2,TGTGCCAGCAGCTTAGGAATACTAGCGGACCCTTCCTACAATGAGCAGTTCTTC,CASSLGILADPSYNEQFF